This T cell receptor beta chain is from a study of identical twins listed by TCRdb under 2016. Turning to the overall study: The study deep-sequenced TCR alpha and beta repertoires from monozygotic twins, unrelated adults of various ages and cord blood to test whether fetal clonotypes persist. To rule out contamination, the twin experiments were replicated at different times with different library preparation protocols. On the study overall, not on this receptor specifically: Excess twin sharing in beta out-of-frame sequences was weaker because fewer shared sequences lowered the signal-to-noise ratio. Fewer insertions were carried by abundant cord blood beta clonotypes; a weaker similar trend was observed in young adult naive repertoires, while no such trend was observed in memory repertoires. Invariant T cells such as MAIT and iNKT could partly confound zero-insertion analyses, although diverse VJ usage argued against such confounding for most clonotypes. Out-of-frame TCR alpha sharing in monozygotic twins was systematically underestimated by recombination models, whereas sharing between unrelated individuals was in agreement with the recombination models. Because the same donors could not be followed over many years, the conclusions depended on cross-sectional statistical analysis. Compared with coincidental sharing between unrelated individuals, out-of-frame TCR alpha sequences shared between twins had an excess of sequences with low generation probability.

This clonotype came up many times. The antigen it recognizes is unknown. It has no much larger one-base neighbor in the sample; base qualities were not kept. Every donor was a healthy Caucasian. Three pairs of female monozygotic twins, all aged about 18 to 30 years, made up the twin cohort. Peripheral blood mononuclear cells were used as the source from which RNA for TCR libraries was isolated. Reading from cysteine to phenylalanine, the CDR3 counts 14 amino acids. The entry retains the CDR3 DNA only, 42 bases that are in frame from base 1. Preparation of the library involved 5' RACE. Sequencing relied on an Illumina HiSeq 2000. Template switching introduced a universal primer binding site; the final cDNA contained a unique molecular identifier, enabling accurate counting of TCR cDNA molecules. Specific primers in the conserved constant-segment region were used to synthesize first-strand cDNA for TCR alpha and beta chains. Each cDNA library was double barcoded, with a SMART-Mk sample barcode plus Illumina barcodes, to control for contamination. TruSeq adapter sequences along with Illumina sample barcodes were introduced in two successive PCR steps. TCR alpha and beta cDNA libraries were sequenced on the Illumina HiSeq platform with custom primers. As for the authors' bioinformatics: Raw reads were processed with MiGEC to extract unique molecular identifiers, and MiXCR was used to determine CDR3 positions. Recombination models were inferred per individual with the repgenHMM and IGoR tools using an EM algorithm. The tcR package in R was used for shared clonotype analysis, with sharing normalized by the product of cloneset sizes. To study raw recombination without the effects of thymic and clonal selection, out-of-frame nonproductive sequences were analyzed. The public sequencing data were trimmed at Q25 with fastp and processed into clonotypes with MiXCR by TCRdb, which kept only in-frame beta chains. Each CDR3 protein appears once, grouped with its most common genes and DNA. The V and J calls and clone size are TCRdb's, not the authors'. In this sample the table shows approximately 630,000 distinct CDR3 sequences, 7.1% of which occur a single time. 1.5% to 2% of the sample is held by the ten biggest clonotypes.

This sample also belongs to another study, concerning yellow fever vaccine responses in identical twins. As that second study puts it: According to the authors, in identical twins the way T cells responded to vaccination appeared partly convergent and partly personalized. In identical twins, the study followed T cell clones that responded to the vaccine with precision.

The sample taken for sequencing was PBMCs. The origin of this receptor is a woman between 18 and 30 years old in good health. The rearranged segments are TRBV21-1 and TRBJ2-7; the table's D gene call, TRBD1, was not cross checked with the DNA. TRBV21-1 is given as a pseudogene. The CDR3 amino acid sequence is: CASSNRDTTYEQYF. The DNA sequence is TGTGCCAGCAGCAACCGGGACACAACCTACGAGCAGTACTTC.